The rows below give T cell receptor beta chains drawn from one sample of a study of CD8+ T cells in alopecia areata. The assay was immunoSEQ multiplex PCR, and TCRdb's table has in-frame clones only and misses some. This sample yields roughly 210,000 clones, of which roughly 44% are seen a single time; roughly 2.8% belongs to the top ten. The source was CD4+ T cells sorted from blood, collected at roughly week 36, from a patient treated with tofacitinib. The receptors shown here come from a human donor with alopecia areata. Both conserved end residues are part of each CDR3. The D gene is left open where the match is weak. The listing skips clone size in some rows; elsewhere it reads once, few, many or a size class.

V gene,D gene,clone size,J gene,CDR3 protein,CDR3 DNA
TRBV27,TRBD1,few,TRBJ2-7,CASSLSRGQVIEQYF,TGTGCCAGCAGTTTAAGCCGTGGACAGGTTATAGAGCAGTACTTC
TRBV30,.,.,TRBJ2-6,CAWSLSGANVLTF,TGTGCCTGGAGTTTGTCGGGGGCCAACGTCCTGACTTTC
TRBV19,TRBD1,few,TRBJ1-1,CASSRQGNTEAFF,TGTGCCAGTAGTCGACAGGGGAACACTGAAGCTTTCTTT
TRBV5-1,TRBD1,.,TRBJ2-3,CASSPGQGASTDTQYF,TGCGCCAGCAGCCCAGGACAGGGTGCTAGCACAGATACGCAGTATTTT
TRBV4-2,.,few,TRBJ2-4,CASSQGSERNIQYF,TGTGCCAGCAGCCAAGGGTCTGAGCGAAACATTCAGTACTTC
TRBV4-2,.,few,TRBJ1-2,CASSREPNNYGYTF,TGTGCCAGCAGCCGAGAACCTAATAACTATGGCTACACCTTC
TRBV15,.,few,TRBJ1-1,CATSSLRTEAFF,TGTGCCACCAGCAGTCTCCGCACTGAAGCTTTCTTT
TRBV9,.,.,TRBJ1-2,CASSVDSSYGYTF,TGTGCCAGCAGCGTAGACAGCTCCTATGGCTACACCTTC
TRBV6-6,TRBD2,.,TRBJ2-7,CASSYPRLAGAYEQYF,TGTGCCAGCAGTTACCCGCGACTAGCGGGGGCCTACGAGCAGTACTTC
TRBV4-1,TRBD2,.,TRBJ2-5,CASSTSSGRPLQETQYF,TGCGCCAGCAGCACGTCTAGCGGGAGGCCACTACAAGAGACCCAGTACTTC
TRBV6-6,.,.,TRBJ2-7,CASSLDRTYEQYF,TGTGCCAGCAGTCTCGACCGAACCTACGAGCAGTACTTC
TRBV5-4,.,.,TRBJ2-6,CASSLPGPLGANVLTF,TGTGCCAGCAGCCTGCCGGGACCGCTGGGGGCCAACGTCCTGACTTTC
TRBV2,TRBD1,.,TRBJ1-1,CASSGQGWPEAFF,TGTGCCAGCAGCGGACAGGGGTGGCCTGAAGCTTTCTTT
TRBV2,TRBD1,.,TRBJ2-7,CASTQGDRGREQYF,TGTGCCAGCACCCAGGGTGACAGGGGGCGTGAGCAGTACTTC
TRBV5-6,.,.,TRBJ1-1,CASSLAGSYTEAFF,TGTGCCAGCAGCTTGGCGGGCAGTTACACTGAAGCTTTCTTT
TRBV29-1,.,.,TRBJ2-3,CSVERSTYTDTQYF,TGCAGCGTTGAACGTAGCACCTACACAGATACGCAGTATTTT
TRBV4-3,TRBD2,.,TRBJ2-1,CASSQAPVGGSGIINEQFF,TGCGCCAGCAGCCAAGCGCCCGTCGGGGGTAGCGGGATAATCAATGAGCAGTTCTTC
TRBV10-3,.,.,TRBJ2-5,CAISESLETQYF,TGTGCCATCAGTGAGTCTTTGGAGACCCAGTACTTC
TRBV29-1,.,.,TRBJ1-5,CSVGGPPGSNQPQHF,TGCAGCGTTGGCGGGCCTCCTGGGAGCAATCAGCCCCAGCATTTT
TRBV7-2,.,.,TRBJ2-1,CASSLAGPSGFF,TGTGCCAGCAGCTTAGCAGGGCCCTCGGGGTTCTTC
TRBV5-1,TRBD2,.,TRBJ2-5,CASSFAGTSGKETQYF,TGCGCCAGCAGCTTCGCCGGGACTAGCGGAAAAGAGACCCAGTACTTC
TRBV10-3,.,few,TRBJ2-3,CAISEPGNTDTQYF,TGTGCCATCAGTGAACCGGGGAACACAGATACGCAGTATTTT
TRBV5-6,.,few,TRBJ2-7,CASSLIREISYEQYF,TGTGCCAGCAGCTTAATTCGGGAGATCTCCTACGAGCAGTACTTC
TRBV7-9,.,.,TRBJ2-1,CASSLALSTYGEQFF,TGTGCCAGCAGCTTAGCGCTGAGTACTTACGGGGAGCAGTTCTTC
TRBV2,.,few,TRBJ2-5,CASGGVTQETQYF,TGTGCCAGCGGAGGCGTCACCCAAGAGACCCAGTACTTC
TRBV4-3,TRBD2,.,TRBJ2-3,CASSLSGSTDTQYF,TGCGCCAGCAGTCTTAGCGGGAGCACAGATACGCAGTATTTT
TRBV20-1,.,few,TRBJ1-1,CSTEHTEAFF,TGCAGCACAGAACACACTGAAGCTTTCTTT
TRBV4-3,.,.,TRBJ2-1,CASSQDTGEVSNEQFF,TGCGCCAGCAGCCAAGATACAGGGGAGGTGAGCAATGAGCAGTTCTTC
TRBV9,.,few,TRBJ2-7,CASSVVVGDEQYF,TGTGCCAGCAGCGTAGTAGTGGGGGACGAGCAGTACTTC
TRBV4-2,TRBD1,few,TRBJ2-1,CATKSDRGPNEQFF,TGTGCCACCAAGTCGGACAGGGGGCCCAATGAGCAGTTCTTC
TRBV2,TRBD2,.,TRBJ2-1,CARGLAGGAEQFF,TGTGCCAGAGGACTAGCGGGAGGGGCTGAGCAGTTCTTC
TRBV5-1,.,few,TRBJ1-1,CASSLAWGADTEAFF,TGCGCCAGCAGCTTGGCCTGGGGGGCGGACACTGAAGCTTTCTTT
TRBV6-5,.,few,TRBJ1-6,CASSLRGVGSPLHF,TGTGCCAGCAGCCTGAGGGGAGTCGGATCACCCCTCCACTTT
TRBV29-1,.,.,TRBJ2-1,CSVDRGTYNEQFF,TGCAGCGTTGACAGGGGCACCTACAATGAGCAGTTCTTC
TRBV4-1,TRBD1,.,TRBJ1-1,CASSQVGQPPTEAFF,TGCGCCAGCAGCCAGGTGGGACAGCCTCCCACTGAAGCTTTCTTT
TRBV29-1,TRBD2,.,TRBJ2-1,CSVEGHSGKIGEQFF,TGCAGCGTTGAAGGCCATAGCGGGAAAATTGGTGAGCAGTTCTTC
TRBV4-1,.,once,TRBJ2-7,CASSFDYSYEQYF,TGCGCCAGCAGCTTCGACTATTCCTACGAGCAGTACTTC
TRBV7-9,TRBD1,.,TRBJ1-5,CASSQTGDNQPQHF,TGTGCCAGCAGCCAGACAGGGGACAATCAGCCCCAGCATTTT
TRBV7-2,TRBD2,.,TRBJ2-1,CASSILAGQYNEQFF,TGTGCCAGCAGCATACTAGCGGGTCAATACAATGAGCAGTTCTTC
TRBV29-1,TRBD1,few,TRBJ2-7,CSVGWTGSGEQYF,TGCAGCGTAGGATGGACAGGGTCAGGGGAGCAGTACTTC
TRBV7-8,TRBD1,.,TRBJ1-2,CASSGTTGGVGYGYTF,TGTGCCAGCAGCGGAACCACAGGGGGGGTTGGCTATGGCTACACCTTC
TRBV7-8,.,few,TRBJ2-5,CASSLVSRGETQYF,TGTGCCAGCAGCTTAGTGTCCCGAGGGGAGACCCAGTACTTC
TRBV29-1,.,once,TRBJ2-1,CSVAISLRGEQFF,TGCAGCGTTGCGATATCCCTAAGAGGGGAGCAGTTCTTC
TRBV15,.,.,TRBJ2-2,CATSSTWAGELFF,TGTGCCACCAGCTCTACCTGGGCCGGGGAGCTGTTTTTT
TRBV6-1,.,.,TRBJ2-2,CASSVRYPGELFF,TGTGCCAGCAGTGTCAGGTACCCCGGGGAGCTGTTTTTT
TRBV27,.,.,TRBJ1-5,CASSLSKGNQPQHF,TGTGCCAGCAGTTTATCGAAGGGCAATCAGCCCCAGCATTTT
TRBV19,.,few,TRBJ1-1,CASSSGTEAFF,TGTGCCAGTAGCTCCGGGACTGAAGCTTTCTTT
TRBV29-1,TRBD2,.,TRBJ2-1,CSATYGTSMSLEQFF,TGCAGCGCAACCTATGGGACTAGCATGAGTTTGGAGCAGTTCTTC
TRBV25-1,.,once,TRBJ1-1,CASSTGGRTEAFF,TGTGCCAGCAGTACTGGGGGGAGGACTGAAGCTTTCTTT